Shown below are 5 T cell receptor beta chains from a single sample sequenced in a study of T-cell memory formation after mild COVID-19. TCRdb reprocessed the 5' RACE reads with MiXCR, giving one entry per CDR3 protein. Among roughly 350,000 distinct CDR3 sequences listed, over 20% were seen once. Material: PBMCs or a T cell subset sorted from them (not recorded which). All receptors come from an adult woman who had mild COVID-19 (a few samples of this study predate the infection). Cell type and time point are not known.

This clonotype was detected only a few times. The V gene is TRBV7-2, the J gene TRBJ2-5; 10 bases align to TRBD2. The CDR3 totals 17 residues. CDR1 SGHTA and CDR2 FQGNSA come from the germline V gene. Trimming cost V 3 bases and J 2 bases; bases outside gene matches: 9. The CDR3 is CASSFSPSGGLQETQYF. For the CDR3, the DNA is TGTGCCAGCAGCTTTTCCCCTAGCGGGGGCCTTCAAGAGACCCAGTACTTC. Filled out from reference TRBV7-2 and TRBJ2-5, the complete variable domain reads GAGVSQSPSNKVTEKGKDVELRCDPISGHTALYWYRQSLGQGLEFLIYFQGNSAPDKSGLPSDRFSAERTGGSVSTLTIQRTQQEDSAVYLCASSFSPSGGLQETQYFGPGTRLLVL.

The chain uses TRBV30 and TRBJ2-3, with 7 bases matching TRBD2. The CDR3 length is 16 residues. The V and J ends lost 2 bases and 0 bases, in that order; junction bases with no gene match: 8. Germline V gene lookup returns CDR1 GTSNPN and CDR2 SVGIG (reference sequence). The CDR3 region is CAWSTLSGMSTDTQYF. In DNA form, the CDR3 reads TGTGCCTGGAGTACCCTCAGCGGGATGAGCACAGATACGCAGTATTTT.

The V and J genes are TRBV7-6 and TRBJ2-7; D is unclear. Per the germline V gene, CDR1 is SGHVS and CDR2 is FNYEAQ. V gave up 3 bases and J gave up 6 bases, with 6 bases separating them. CDR3 length: 11 amino acids. The CDR3 here is CASSLKGEQYF. The CDR3 region has the DNA TGTGCCAGCAGCTTGAAGGGCGAGCAGTACTTC.

The genes are TRBV25-1 and TRBJ1-2; D not certain. The V end lost 1 base, the J end lost 4 bases, and 7 bases lay between the germline ends. Germline CDR1 reads MGHDK; CDR2 reads SYGVNS. CDR3 length: 13 amino acids. The DNA for the CDR3 is TGTGCCAGCAGTGAATCGGGGATCTATGGCTACACCTTC. Protein product: CASSESGIYGYTF.

The chain combines TRBV7-9 with TRBJ1-1; TRBD1 is a possible D gene (5 bases). The CDR3 is made up of 12 amino acids. Per germline, CDR1 SEHNR and CDR2 FQNEAQ (reference sequence). V gave up 5 bases and J gave up 5 bases, with 9 bases separating them. The CDR3 here is CASSREGTEAFF. In DNA form, the CDR3 reads TGTGCCAGCAGCAGAGAGGGGACTGAAGCTTTCTTT.